One and the same sample provided the 21 T cell receptor beta chains below, sequenced in a study of blood T cell repertoires in COVID-19. TCRdb's table, derived via immunoSEQ multiplex PCR, lists solely in-frame clones and lacks some. The sample yields 400,000 or so clones, roughly 88% seen once. The sequenced sample was PBMCs or T cells enriched from blood (not recorded which). Every receptor here comes from a man aged 18 to 29 who had recovered from COVID-19.

CDR3 region: CTSSQDRGDAFF. The CDR3 coding sequence is TGCACCAGCAGCCAAGACAGGGGTGATGCTTTCTTT. V usage is TRBV1 and J usage is TRBJ1-1; the table's D gene call, TRBD1, was not cross checked with the DNA. TRBV1 is described as a pseudogene. This CDR3 region has 12 residues.

The chain couples TRBV5-5 to TRBJ2-1, with D perhaps TRBD2 (6 bases). The CDR3 has 14 residues. Trimming pared 2 bases from V and 8 bases from J, leaving 14 bases between. Looked up from germline, CDR1 is SGHKS and CDR2 is YYEKEE (reference sequence). CDR3 residues: CASSFTGTPDEQFF. In DNA form, the CDR3 reads TGTGCCAGCAGCTTCACGGGGACTCCGGATGAGCAGTTCTTC.

The J gene is TRBJ1-3, the V gene TRBV11-2; TRBD1 matches 7 bases. The CDR3 is 14 residues long. CDR1 SGHAT and CDR2 FQNNGV come from the germline V gene. V was pared by 4 bases and J by 2 bases, with 2 bases of the junction left unmatched. The CDR3 protein is CASSSQGAGNTIYF. The CDR3 nucleotides are TGTGCCAGCAGCTCGCAGGGGGCTGGAAACACCATATATTTT.

The CDR3 sequence is CASSFPGLGGDTQYF. In DNA, the CDR3 is TGTGCCAGCAGCTTCCCTGGACTAGGGGGAGATACGCAGTATTTT. V is TRBV7-9 and J is TRBJ2-3; D might be TRBD2 (7 bases). This CDR3 has 15 residues. Germline V gene lookup returns CDR1 SEHNR and CDR2 FQNEAQ (reference sequence). The V end lost 3 bases, the J end lost 5 bases, and 15 bases lay between the germline ends.

The CDR3 region is CASRRDRTSGNTIYF. The CDR3 coding sequence is TGTGCCAGCCGGCGAGACAGGACCTCTGGAAACACCATATATTTT. This sequence joins TRBV6-5 and TRBJ1-3, with D perhaps TRBD1 (6 bases). The germline V gene encodes CDR1 MNHEY and CDR2 SVGAGI. The CDR3 length is 15 residues. With 8 bases removed from V and 0 bases from J, the gap between germline ends came to 14 bases.

The chain links TRBV6-1 to TRBJ1-2; TRBD1 agrees at 8 bases. The V and J ends lost 4 bases and 2 bases, in that order; junction bases with no gene match: 9. Germline lookup yields CDR1 MNHNS and CDR2 SASEGT. This CDR3 comprises 16 residues. The CDR3: CASSAGTGGSNYGYTF. CDR3 nucleotides: TGTGCCAGCAGTGCTGGGACAGGCGGCTCCAACTATGGCTACACCTTC.

The J gene is TRBJ2-2, the V gene TRBV24-1; a weak D match, TRBD2 (5 bases). V was clipped by 1 base and J by 4 bases, with 15 bases between them. The CDR3 consists of 17 residues. Germline CDR1 and CDR2: KGHDR and SFDVKD. The CDR3 loop is CATSDFPPGKSTGELFF. As DNA, the CDR3 is TGTGCCACCAGTGATTTCCCTCCCGGGAAATCCACCGGGGAGCTGTTTTTT.

The chain has TRBV3-1 (or the pseudogene TRBV3-2) and TRBJ1-4; TRBD1 matches 11 bases. Germline V gene sequence: CDR1 LGHDT, CDR2 YNNKEL (reference sequence). The V and J ends lost 3 bases and 6 bases, in that order; junction bases with no gene match: 0. The CDR3 has 14 residues. The CDR3 DNA reads TGTGCCAGCAGCCAGGACAGGGGGCATGAAAAACTGTTTTTT. Translating gives CASSQDRGHEKLFF.

The chain uses TRBV3-1 (or the pseudogene TRBV3-2) and TRBJ1-2; D is perhaps TRBD1 (5 bases). The germline gives CDR1 LGHDT, CDR2 YNNKEL (reference sequence). The CDR3 is 14 residues long. The V gene lost 6 bases and the J gene lost 3 bases, with 14 bases spanning the gap. The CDR3 DNA is TGTGCCAGCAGTGCAGGGTTCAGTGACTATGGCTACACCTTC. As protein: CASSAGFSDYGYTF.

This chain links TRBV7-8 with TRBJ2-5; 7 nucleotides line up with TRBD1. This CDR3 comprises 14 residues. The V gene end was trimmed by 1 base and the J gene end by 5 bases; junction bases not matched to a gene: 4. The V gene's germline CDR1 is SGHVS and CDR2 FQNEAQ. The CDR3 nucleotides are TGTGCCAGCAGCTTAGGGGACAGCCGCGAGACCCAGTACTTC. Amino acids: CASSLGDSRETQYF.

CDR3 nucleotides: TGTGCCAGTAGTACGTGGGACACAATTAACTATGGCTACACCTTC. This gives the protein CASSTWDTINYGYTF. This rearrangement joins TRBV19 to TRBJ1-2, with D maybe TRBD1 (6 bases). V shed 4 bases and J shed 1 base, with 13 bases lying between them. Germline V CDR1 and CDR2: LNHDA, SQIVND (reference sequence). This CDR3 has 15 residues.

This clone was found once. The same CDR3 is also encoded by other DNA sequences in this sample. In DNA form, the CDR3 reads TGCGCCAGCAGCTTGGGTCAGCGCTCCTACGAGCAGTACTTC. Translated, it gives CASSLGQRSYEQYF. The chain recombines TRBV5-1 with TRBJ2-7, with no clear D. The germline CDR1 and CDR2 sequences are SGHRS and YFSETQ. V lost 0 bases, J lost 0 bases, and 7 bases lay in between. The CDR3 is made up of 14 amino acids.

The rearrangement joins TRBV5-4 to TRBJ2-1, with 13 bases matching TRBD2. Germline V gene sequence: CDR1 SGHNT, CDR2 YYREEE (reference sequence). This CDR3 region has 15 residues. With V trimmed by 4 bases and J by 9 bases, 7 bases remained unmatched. CDR3 nucleotide sequence: TGTGCCAGCAGCCTGACTAGCGGGAGGCCAACTGAGCAGTTCTTC. Its protein product is CASSLTSGRPTEQFF.

V usage is TRBV7-3 and J usage is TRBJ1-1; 8 bases map to TRBD1. Germline V lookup: CDR1 SGHTA, CDR2 FQGTGA. This CDR3 is built from 13 residues. V gave up 2 bases and J gave up 7 bases; unmatched junction bases: 3. As DNA, the CDR3 is TGTGCCAGCAGCTTACAGGGGGCGCATGAAGCTTTCTTT. It yields the protein CASSLQGAHEAFF.

The CDR3 spells CASSRTKTTDTQYF. CDR3 DNA: TGTGCCAGCAGTCGTACAAAAACCACAGATACGCAGTATTTT. V is TRBV6-5 and J is TRBJ2-3; no reliable D call. Germline V CDR1 and CDR2: MNHEY, SVGAGI. The CDR3 sequence is 14 residues long. With 5 bases removed from V and 2 bases from J, the gap between germline ends came to 11 bases.

The chain couples TRBV3-1 (or the pseudogene TRBV3-2) to TRBJ1-4; TRBD1 matches 9 bases. The germline CDR1 and CDR2 sequences are LGHDT and YNNKEL (reference sequence). V lost 4 bases and J lost 0; bases outside the gene matches: 3. There are 16 residues in the CDR3. CDR3 sequence: CASSLGQGSTNEKLFF. The CDR3 bases are TGTGCCAGCAGCCTTGGACAGGGGTCAACTAATGAAAAACTGTTTTTT.

Written as DNA, the CDR3 is TGTGCCAGCAGCCAGGACAGGACAAACACTGAAGCTTTCTTT. It specifies CASSQDRTNTEAFF. This rearrangement joins TRBV11-2 to TRBJ1-1, with 7 bases fitting TRBD1. V dropped 5 bases and J dropped 2; count of bases not matched to a gene: 5. Germline V gives CDR1 SGHAT, CDR2 FQNNGV. The CDR3 consists of 14 residues.

The V call is TRBV7-6, the J call TRBJ2-2, with D hard to call. Germline CDR1 is SGHVS and CDR2 is FNYEAQ. V lost 5 bases, J lost 0 bases, and 19 bases lay in between. The CDR3 extends over 18 amino acids. In DNA, the CDR3 is TGTGCCAGCAGCCCAACTCCTGGAGCAGACGCGAACACCGGGGAGCTGTTTTTT. This codes for CASSPTPGADANTGELFF.

The V gene is TRBV6-1, the J gene TRBJ1-1; D ambiguous. V gave up 3 bases and J gave up 8 bases, with 4 bases separating them. CDR1 and CDR2 (germline): MNHNS, SASEGT. The CDR3 length is 10 residues. CDR3 sequence reads: CASSDREAFF. The CDR3 DNA reads as TGTGCCAGCAGTGACAGAGAAGCTTTCTTT.

The chain is built from TRBV19 and TRBJ2-2; maybe TRBD2 (6 bases). Germline V CDR1 and CDR2: LNHDA, SQIVND (reference sequence). This CDR3 spans 14 amino acids. V was clipped by 5 bases and J by 5 bases, with 12 bases between them. Written as DNA, the CDR3 is TGTGCCAGTAGTCCGGAGGGGCGGACCGGGGAGCTGTTTTTT. Its protein product is CASSPEGRTGELFF.

The chain combines TRBV11-2 with TRBJ1-1; D gene unclear. V shed 1 base and J shed 0 bases, with 12 bases lying between them. Germline CDR1 and CDR2: SGHAT and FQNNGV. The CDR3 sequence is 16 residues long. CDR3 protein: CASSLVQPKMNTEAFF. CDR3 DNA: TGTGCCAGCAGCTTAGTACAGCCAAAAATGAACACTGAAGCTTTCTTT. Supplemented by reference TRBV11-2 and TRBJ1-1, the full variable domain reads EAGVAQSPRYKIIEKRQSVAFWCNPISGHATLYWYQQILGQGPKLLIQFQNNGVVDDSQLPKDRFSAERLKGVDSTLKIQPAKLEDSAVYLCASSLVQPKMNTEAFFGQGTRLTVV.